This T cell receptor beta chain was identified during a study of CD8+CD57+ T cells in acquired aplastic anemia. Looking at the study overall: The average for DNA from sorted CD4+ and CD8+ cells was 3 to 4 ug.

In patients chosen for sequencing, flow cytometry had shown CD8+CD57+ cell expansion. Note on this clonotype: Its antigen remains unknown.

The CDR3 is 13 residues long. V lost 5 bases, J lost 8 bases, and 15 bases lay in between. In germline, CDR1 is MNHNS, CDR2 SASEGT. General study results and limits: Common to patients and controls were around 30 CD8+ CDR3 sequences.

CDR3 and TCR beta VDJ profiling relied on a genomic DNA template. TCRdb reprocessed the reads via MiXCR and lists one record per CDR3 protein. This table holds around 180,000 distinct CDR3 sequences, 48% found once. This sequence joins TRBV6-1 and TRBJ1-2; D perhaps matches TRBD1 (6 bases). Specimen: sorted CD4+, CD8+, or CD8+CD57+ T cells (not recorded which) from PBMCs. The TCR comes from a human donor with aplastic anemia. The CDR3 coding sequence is TGTGCCAGCAGTCGAACAGGGCCGAGAGGCTACACCTTC. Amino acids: CASSRTGPRGYTF.